The present T cell receptor (beta chain) was sequenced within a study of cytomegalovirus exposure and HLA in healthy donors. 13 Jbeta primers and 60 Vbeta primers were used for the PCR. Assay used: immunoSEQ multiplex PCR; TCRdb lists only in-frame clones, some missing. This repertoire shows more than 95,000 clones, roughly 74% found once; its top ten account for 2.5% to 3%. J gave up 4 bases and V 1 base, and 1 base lay outside the gene matches. Germline V CDR1 and CDR2: LGHNA, YSLEER. This CDR3 spans 14 amino acids. The J gene is TRBJ2-3, the V gene TRBV4-3, with 8 positions matching TRBD1. The sample consisted of PBMCs. The sequence came from a female donor in good health and CMV-seropositive. The CDR3 DNA reads TGCGCCAGCAGCCAAGGACAGGGGCCAGATACGCAGTATTTT. Its translation: CASSQGQGPDTQYF.